The 24 T cell receptor beta chains listed next were all sequenced from one sample in a study of T cell responses to AZD1222 COVID-19 vaccine. Clones were read by immunoSEQ multiplex PCR, and TCRdb kept only the in-frame ones, dropping some. The sample has approximately 150,000 clones, roughly nine tenths seen once. The sample here was peripheral blood, taken on day 0 of AZD1222 vaccination. These receptors originate from an adult in good health.

The chain has TRBV7-9 and TRBJ2-7; the D is unclear. V was trimmed by 7 bases and J by 0 bases, leaving 7 bases between them. The CDR3 is 12 amino acids. Germline V gene data show CDR1 as SEHNR and CDR2 as FQNEAQ (reference sequence). CDR3 bases: TGTGCCAGCACCCGGAGCTCCTACGAGCAGTACTTC. It yields the protein CASTRSSYEQYF.

The chain has TRBV18 and TRBJ2-7; D remains ambiguous. The CDR3 extends over 14 amino acids. The germline gives CDR1 KGHSH, CDR2 LQKENI. Trimming removed 5 bases at V and 0 bases at J, with 11 bases between. The chain's CDR3 is CASSYSTYSYEQYF. The CDR3 nucleotides read TGTGCCAGCTCATATTCCACTTACTCCTACGAGCAGTACTTC.

The chain uses TRBV18 and TRBJ2-7; 8 nucleotides line up with TRBD2. CDR3 size: 15 residues. Trimming took 4 bases from V and 7 from J; bases not matched to a gene: 12. Per germline, CDR1 KGHSH and CDR2 LQKENI. The CDR3 reads CASSRSSGSSEEQYF. The CDR3 DNA sequence: TGTGCCAGCTCACGATCTAGCGGGTCTTCGGAAGAGCAGTACTTC.

This clone is a singleton in its sample. The V call is TRBV5-1, the J call TRBJ1-2; possibly TRBD1 for D (5 bases). Trimming removed 0 bases from V and 4 bases from J, with 13 bases in between. Germline V gene sequence: CDR1 SGHRS, CDR2 YFSETQ. The CDR3 totals 15 residues. The CDR3 DNA is TGCGCCAGCAGCTTGGCCCTAGGGGAGGGCTATGGCTACACCTTC. Translating it yields CASSLALGEGYGYTF.

The rearrangement uses TRBV29-1 and TRBJ1-2, with no clear D. V was shortened by 3 bases and J by 0 bases, with 11 bases between the two germline ends. There are 14 residues in the CDR3. Germline V gene lookup returns CDR1 SQVTM and CDR2 ANQGSEA. CDR3 sequence reads: CSVDVGGANYGYTF. The CDR3 nucleotides read TGCAGCGTTGATGTCGGCGGAGCTAACTATGGCTACACCTTC.

The chain uses TRBV6-5 and TRBJ2-1, with TRBD2 identical over 11 bases. The CDR3 loop spans 15 amino acids. V dropped 5 bases and J dropped 8; count of bases not matched to a gene: 8. The V gene's germline CDR1 is MNHEY and CDR2 SVGAGI. CDR3 in DNA: TGTGCCAGCAGTCCCCTAGCGGGAGGTTCGGATGAGCAGTTCTTC. Translation: CASSPLAGGSDEQFF.

The CDR3 DNA reads as TGTGCCAGCAATCGACTAGCGGGCAATGAGCAGTTCTTC. Translating it yields CASNRLAGNEQFF. This sequence joins TRBV7-2 and TRBJ2-1; TRBD2 aligns across 10 bases. CDR3 length equals 13 residues. V gave up 7 bases and J gave up 6 bases; unmatched junction bases: 3. Germline values: CDR1 SGHTA, CDR2 FQGNSA.

V is TRBV18 and J is TRBJ1-4; 9 bases agree with TRBD1. Germline trimming cut 2 bases from V and 7 bases from J; bases unmatched to any gene: 5. The CDR3 is 15 amino acids. The germline CDR1 and CDR2 sequences are KGHSH and LQKENI. CDR3 residues: CASSPKTGGSEKLFF. The CDR3 nucleotides read TGTGCCAGCTCACCAAAGACAGGGGGTTCTGAAAAACTGTTTTTT.

This chain links TRBV18 with TRBJ2-7, with TRBD1 matching 12 bases. Germline CDR1 and CDR2: KGHSH and LQKENI. CDR3 length equals 15 residues. V shed 3 bases, J shed 3 bases, and the junction held 3 bases outside the gene matches. The CDR3 DNA follows: TGTGCCAGCTCACCTGGGACAGGGGGCTACTACGAGCAGTACTTC. Encoded protein: CASSPGTGGYYEQYF.

V usage is TRBV5-1 and J usage is TRBJ2-1; 8 bases line up with TRBD2. The CDR3 consists of 16 residues. The junction had 7 bases not matched to a gene; V was cut back by 4 bases and J by 1 base. Germline V gives CDR1 SGHRS, CDR2 YFSETQ. The CDR3 here is CASSLASGLSYNEQFF. The DNA for the CDR3 is TGCGCCAGCAGCCTAGCTAGCGGGTTGTCCTACAATGAGCAGTTCTTC.

As regards this clone: An end of the junction differs from the germline gene, which may be a read error. CDR3 loop: CASSQGIMGQGDRGNTIYF. CDR3 bases: TGTGCCAGCAGTCAAGGTATTATGGGACAGGGTGATCGTGGAAACACCATATATTTT. This chain links TRBV3-1 (or the pseudogene TRBV3-2) with TRBJ1-3; 9 bases fit TRBD1. The germline V gene has CDR1 LGHDT and CDR2 YNNKEL (reference sequence). The CDR3 consists of 19 residues.

The chain combines TRBV3-1 (or the pseudogene TRBV3-2) with TRBJ1-1; D uncertain. The CDR3 spans 13 residues. V gave up 4 bases and J gave up 1 base, with 7 bases separating them. Germline CDR1 reads LGHDT; CDR2 reads YNNKEL (reference sequence). CDR3 in amino acids: CASSPWGNTEAFF. Here the CDR3 DNA reads TGTGCCAGCAGCCCCTGGGGGAACACTGAAGCTTTCTTT.

The rearrangement joins TRBV7-3 to TRBJ2-2; 11 nucleotides match TRBD2. The CDR3 runs to 17 residues. V was clipped by 0 bases and J by 2 bases; unmatched bases: 2. The germline V gene encodes CDR1 SGHTA and CDR2 FQGTGA. The CDR3 nucleotides are TGTGCCAGCAGCTTAACTAGCGGGAGGGTTAACACCGGGGAGCTGTTTTTT. Its protein is CASSLTSGRVNTGELFF.

The V call is TRBV6-1, the J call TRBJ1-6; a possible D gene is TRBD1 (6 bases). V shed 0 bases and J shed 11 bases, with 14 bases lying between them. Germline loops: CDR1 MNHNS, CDR2 SASEGT. This CDR3 has 15 amino acids. CDR3 sequence (DNA): TGTGCCAGCAGTGAAGCGACAGGTGGTAGGACACCCCTCCACTTT. Its protein is CASSEATGGRTPLHF.

CDR3 DNA: TGTGCCAGCAGCGTAGGTCTAGCGACCTCTGACGAGCAGTACTTC. Translation gives CASSVGLATSDEQYF. The rearrangement links TRBV9 to TRBJ2-7, with D possibly being TRBD2 (6 bases). The CDR3 totals 15 residues. With 0 bases removed from V and 5 bases from J, the gap between germline ends came to 15 bases. Per germline, CDR1 SGDLS and CDR2 YYNGEE. Full variable domain (rest looked up from reference TRBV9 and TRBJ2-7): DSGVTQTPKHLITATGQRVTLRCSPRSGDLSVYWYQQSLDQGLQFLIQYYNGEERAKGNILERFSAQQFPDLHSELNLSSLELGDSALYFCASSVGLATSDEQYFGPGTRLTVT.

V and J are TRBV6-4 and TRBJ2-7, with 8 bases fitting TRBD2. Germline V gene data show CDR1 as MRHNA and CDR2 as SNTAGT. V lost 8 bases and J lost 0; bases outside the gene matches: 12. This CDR3 has 16 residues. The CDR3 region is CASSPLAGSSSYEQYF. The CDR3 DNA reads as TGTGCCAGCTCACCCCTAGCGGGTTCTAGCTCCTACGAGCAGTACTTC.

This clone was seen just once. This sequence joins TRBV30 and TRBJ1-6; tentatively, D is TRBD1 (5 bases). This CDR3 is 13 amino acids long. Deletions cut 4 bases from V and 6 bases from J, with 10 bases between. CDR1 is GTSNPN and CDR2 is SVGIG in the germline V gene (reference sequence). Written as DNA, the CDR3 is TGTGCCTGGACCTCAGGGTTTAATTCACCCCTCCACTTT. Encoded protein: CAWTSGFNSPLHF.

The V and J genes are TRBV15 and TRBJ2-2; possible D gene TRBD2, 5 bases. The V end was cut by 6 bases, the J end by 5 bases, with 16 bases between. The germline V gene has CDR1 LNHNV and CDR2 YYDKDF (reference sequence). The CDR3 has 15 residues. The CDR3 loop is CATRNPQRGTGELFF. The CDR3 nucleotides read TGTGCCACCAGAAACCCCCAGAGAGGGACCGGGGAGCTGTTTTTT.

This chain links TRBV11-2 with TRBJ2-2; 7 bases align to TRBD1. Germline trimming cut 6 bases from V and 4 bases from J; bases unmatched to any gene: 8. The germline V gene has CDR1 SGHAT and CDR2 FQNNGV. The CDR3 has 15 residues. CDR3 DNA sequence: TGTGCCAGCAGTACTAGGACAGGTGGCACCGGGGAGCTGTTTTTT. This gives the protein CASSTRTGGTGELFF.

The chain is built from TRBV9 and TRBJ2-1, with 10 positions matching TRBD2. The V gene's germline CDR1 is SGDLS and CDR2 YYNGEE. The J segment lost 5 bases and the V segment lost 5 bases, leaving 4 bases of the junction unmatched. This CDR3 is 14 amino acids long. In nucleotides, the CDR3 is TGTGCCAGCAGGCCTAGCGGGAGCAACAATGAGCAGTTCTTC. This gives the protein CASRPSGSNNEQFF.

The chain carries TRBV5-1 and TRBJ1-2, with 8 bases matching TRBD1. Germline CDR1 reads SGHRS; CDR2 reads YFSETQ. This CDR3 spans 14 amino acids. Trimming took 3 bases from V and 8 from J; bases not matched to a gene: 9. CDR3 sequence (DNA): TGCGCCAGCAGCTCTCGGACAGGGAACGGCGGCTACACCTTC. It yields the protein CASSSRTGNGGYTF.

This clone was counted a few times. The CDR3 DNA reads TGCGCCAGCAGCCCCCCCGACAGGGCCTCTGGAAACACCATATATTTT. Amino acid sequence: CASSPPDRASGNTIYF. The V gene is TRBV5-1, the J gene TRBJ1-3; 7 nucleotides agree with TRBD1. V shed 4 bases, J shed 0 bases, and the junction held 7 bases outside the gene matches. The CDR3 length is 16 residues. Germline V gene sequence: CDR1 SGHRS, CDR2 YFSETQ.

This clone has just a few counts. The chain recombines TRBV6-5 with TRBJ1-2, with D possibly being TRBD1 (5 bases). CDR1 MNHEY and CDR2 SVGAGI come from the germline V gene. The CDR3 runs to 13 residues. Trimming left V 3 bases short and J 2 bases short, with 7 bases between. Written as DNA, the CDR3 is TGTGCCAGCAGTTATGACAGAAACTATGGCTACACCTTC. This translates into CASSYDRNYGYTF.

The CDR3 bases are TGCAGCGTTCATCTATCCTACAATGAGCAGTTCTTC. Protein sequence: CSVHLSYNEQFF. V usage is TRBV29-1 and J usage is TRBJ2-1; no definite D call. Germline-derived CDR1 and CDR2 are SQVTM and ANQGSEA. The CDR3 has 12 residues. With 5 bases removed from V and 1 base from J, the gap between germline ends came to 6 bases.